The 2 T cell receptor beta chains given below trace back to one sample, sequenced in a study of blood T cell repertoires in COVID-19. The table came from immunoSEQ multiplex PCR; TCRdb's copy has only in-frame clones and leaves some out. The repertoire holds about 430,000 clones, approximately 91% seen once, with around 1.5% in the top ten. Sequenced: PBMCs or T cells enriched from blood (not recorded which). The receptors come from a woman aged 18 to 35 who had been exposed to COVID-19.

The CDR3 protein is CASSPESGGWVGYTF. CDR3 in DNA: TGTGCCAGCAGCCCCGAGTCGGGGGGCTGGGTTGGCTACACCTTC. V usage is TRBV7-9 and J usage is TRBJ1-2, with D maybe TRBD1 (6 bases). In germline, CDR1 is SEHNR, CDR2 FQNEAQ (reference sequence). Trimming shortened V by 5 bases and J by 7 bases, and 20 bases separated the two germline ends. The CDR3 extends over 15 amino acids.

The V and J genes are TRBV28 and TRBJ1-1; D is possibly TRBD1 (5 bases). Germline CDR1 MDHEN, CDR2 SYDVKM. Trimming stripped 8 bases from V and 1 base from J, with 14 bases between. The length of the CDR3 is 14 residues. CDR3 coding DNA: TGTGCCAGCTATTTATGGGGGGGGAACACTGAAGCTTTCTTT. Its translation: CASYLWGGNTEAFF.